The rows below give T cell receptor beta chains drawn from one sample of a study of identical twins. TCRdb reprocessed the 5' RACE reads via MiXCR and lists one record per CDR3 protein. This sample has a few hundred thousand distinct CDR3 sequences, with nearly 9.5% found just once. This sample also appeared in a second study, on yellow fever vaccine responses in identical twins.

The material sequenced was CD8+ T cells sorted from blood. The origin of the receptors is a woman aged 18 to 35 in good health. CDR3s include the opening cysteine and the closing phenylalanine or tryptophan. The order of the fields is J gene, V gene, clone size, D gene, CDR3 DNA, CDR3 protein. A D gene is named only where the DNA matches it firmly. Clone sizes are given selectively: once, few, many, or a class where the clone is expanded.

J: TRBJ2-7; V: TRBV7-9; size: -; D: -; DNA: TGTGCCAGCAGCTCCGGCGGGACTTACTTCGAGGAGCAGTACTTC; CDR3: CASSSGGTYFEEQYF
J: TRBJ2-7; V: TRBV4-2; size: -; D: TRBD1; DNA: TGTGCCAGCAGCCAAGAACGCCGGGACAGAAGTATCCACGAGCAGTACTTC; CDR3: CASSQERRDRSIHEQYF
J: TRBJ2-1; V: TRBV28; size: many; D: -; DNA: TGTGCCATCTCGGGGGACAGAATACATAGCTCCTACAATGAGCAGTTCTTC; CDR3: CAISGDRIHSSYNEQFF
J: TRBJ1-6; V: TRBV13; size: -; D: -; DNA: TGTGCCAGCAGCTCCCTCGCAGGGAGCTCCTATAATTCACCCCTCCACTTT; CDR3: CASSSLAGSSYNSPLHF
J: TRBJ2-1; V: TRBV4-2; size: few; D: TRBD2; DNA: TGTGCCAGCAGCCCCCGGACTAGCGGGAGGAATGAGCAGTTCTTC; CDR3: CASSPRTSGRNEQFF
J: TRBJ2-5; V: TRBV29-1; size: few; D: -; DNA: TGCAGCGTTACGACACGGCGGTACCAAGAGACCCAGTACTTC; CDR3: CSVTTRRYQETQYF
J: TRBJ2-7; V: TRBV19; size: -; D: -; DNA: TGTGCCAGTAGTACCCGGGACGCAGGCTACGAGCAGTACTTC; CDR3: CASSTRDAGYEQYF
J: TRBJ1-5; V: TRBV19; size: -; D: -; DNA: TGTGCCAGTACAGGGAAGGGCGGCAATCAGCCCCAGCATTTT; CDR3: CASTGKGGNQPQHF
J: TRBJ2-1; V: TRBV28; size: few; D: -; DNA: TGTGCCAGCAGTTCACCCGGGACGGACTTTGGGGAGCAGTTCTTC; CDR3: CASSSPGTDFGEQFF
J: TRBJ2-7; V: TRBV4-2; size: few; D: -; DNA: TGTGCCAGCAGCCAAGAATGGGGGTCTTCCTACGAGCAGTACTTC; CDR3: CASSQEWGSSYEQYF
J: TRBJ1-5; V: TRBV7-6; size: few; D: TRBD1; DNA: TGTGCCAGCAGGAGGAGGGGGCAAGGTCAGCCCCAGCATTTT; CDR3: CASRRRGQGQPQHF
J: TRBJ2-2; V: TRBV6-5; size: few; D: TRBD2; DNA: TGTGCCAGCAGTTACGGGGGGGCCGGGGAGCTGTTTTTT; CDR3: CASSYGGAGELFF
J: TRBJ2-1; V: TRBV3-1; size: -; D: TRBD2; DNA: TGTGCCAGCAGCCAAGATTTAGCGGGGGCCGTCTCCTACAATGAGCAGTTCTTC; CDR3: CASSQDLAGAVSYNEQFF
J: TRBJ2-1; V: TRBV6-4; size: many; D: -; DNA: TGTGCCAGCAGTGACTCGGGGGCGGGTTACAATGAGCAGTTCTTC; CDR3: CASSDSGAGYNEQFF
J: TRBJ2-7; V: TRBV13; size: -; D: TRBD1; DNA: TGTGCCAGCAGCTCGAGGACAGGGGGCGTTCATTACGAGCAGTACTTC; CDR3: CASSSRTGGVHYEQYF
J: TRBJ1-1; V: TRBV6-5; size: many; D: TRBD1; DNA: TGTGCCAGCAGTTACATGGACAGGGAGAAAGCTTTCTTT; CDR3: CASSYMDREKAFF
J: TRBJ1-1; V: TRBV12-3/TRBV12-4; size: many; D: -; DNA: TGTGCCAGCAGTCCGTCCGGGCCAAAGAACACTGAAGCTTTCTTT; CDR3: CASSPSGPKNTEAFF
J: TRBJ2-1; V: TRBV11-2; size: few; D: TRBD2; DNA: TGTGCCAGCAGCCAACTAGCGGGAGGGCCGCTCTTC; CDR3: CASSQLAGGPLF
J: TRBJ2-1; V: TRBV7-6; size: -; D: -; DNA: TGTGCCAGCAGCTTATTTTCCGGACTAAACAATGAGCAGTTCTTC; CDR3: CASSLFSGLNNEQFF
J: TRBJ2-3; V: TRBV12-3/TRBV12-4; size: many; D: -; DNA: TGTGCCAGCAGTTTCGTCACAGATACGCAGTATTTT; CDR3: CASSFVTDTQYF
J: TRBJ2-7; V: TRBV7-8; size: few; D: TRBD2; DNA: TGTGCCAGCAGCTTAGCGGGGGGGGTAGGGGAGCAGTACTTC; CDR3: CASSLAGGVGEQYF
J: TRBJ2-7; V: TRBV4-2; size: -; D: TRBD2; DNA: TGTGCCAGCAGCCAAACCGGACTAGCCTACGAGCAGTACTTC; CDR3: CASSQTGLAYEQYF
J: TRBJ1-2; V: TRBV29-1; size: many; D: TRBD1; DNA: TGCAGCGTTCCAAGACAGGGCGACGACTATGGCTACACCTTC; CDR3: CSVPRQGDDYGYTF
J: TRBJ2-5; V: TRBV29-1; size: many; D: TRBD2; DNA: TGCAGCGCCCAAACGGGACTAGCGGGGCCGCAAGAGACCCAGTACTTC; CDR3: CSAQTGLAGPQETQYF
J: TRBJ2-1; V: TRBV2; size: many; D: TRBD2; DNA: TGTGCCAGCCCAGAGGGCGCGGGGGGCCCCCAAAATGAGCAGTTCTTC; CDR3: CASPEGAGGPQNEQFF
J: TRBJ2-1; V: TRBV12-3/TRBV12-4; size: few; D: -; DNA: TGTGCCAGCAGACCTAGGGGAAATGAGCAGTTCTTC; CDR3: CASRPRGNEQFF
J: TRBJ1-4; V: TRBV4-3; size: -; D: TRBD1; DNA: TGCGCCAGCAGCCCGAGCCCTCAGGGGGGTTATAATGAAAAACTGTTTTTT; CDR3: CASSPSPQGGYNEKLFF
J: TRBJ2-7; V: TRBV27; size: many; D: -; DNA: TGTGCCAGCAGTTTGCGGGGTCTCTCCTACGAGCAGTACTTC; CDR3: CASSLRGLSYEQYF
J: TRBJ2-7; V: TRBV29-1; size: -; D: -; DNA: TGCAGCGCCCTCGGGGCCACAGGCGACGAGCAGTACTTC; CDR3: CSALGATGDEQYF
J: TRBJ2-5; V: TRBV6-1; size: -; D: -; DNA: TGTGCCAGCAGTGATTGGGGGGGCAGGGTGTTGGAGACCCAGTACTTC; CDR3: CASSDWGGRVLETQYF
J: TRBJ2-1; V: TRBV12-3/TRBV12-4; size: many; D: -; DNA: TGTGCCAGCAGTTTAGAGAGCGGTCTCTACAATGAGCAGTTCTTC; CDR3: CASSLESGLYNEQFF
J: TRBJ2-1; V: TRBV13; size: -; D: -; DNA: TGTGCCAGCAGCTACCAAGGGGGGGAGAGCTCCTACAATGAGCAGTTCTTC; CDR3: CASSYQGGESSYNEQFF
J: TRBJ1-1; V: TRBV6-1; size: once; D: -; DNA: TGTGCCAGCATAGAGGGGGTGAACACTGAAGCTTTCTTT; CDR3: CASIEGVNTEAFF
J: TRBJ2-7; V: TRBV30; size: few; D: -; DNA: TGTGCCTGGAGTGCCAACACCGGGATAGAGCAGTACTTC; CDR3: CAWSANTGIEQYF